This T cell receptor beta chain originates from a study of Graves' ophthalmopathy and Graves' hyperthyroidism. Study-wide context: Upon initial diagnosis and before any treatment, peripheral blood was collected. Points from the study as a whole: The blood repertoire also included most expanded thyroid clonotypes above 0.001 frequency.

This clonotype was seen more than once but under ten times. As yet, its antigen is unknown. Stable hyperthyroidism denotes an absence of ophthalmopathy throughout 18 months of follow-up. Other autoimmune diseases, uncontrolled infections, pregnancy and lactation each led to patient exclusion. RNA transcripts were the template, and TCR beta CDR3 regions were amplified from them. Second-round multiplex PCR came after a first-round RT-PCR that employed HTBI primers. TCRdb processed the multiplex PCR reads anew with MiXCR; each CDR3 protein has one entry. The sample holds 680,000 or so distinct CDR3 sequences, about 20% seen once. Source material: peripheral blood. The source of this sequence is a woman aged 18-29 years with stable Graves' hyperthyroidism. Some clones in this sample may be carry-over from other donors' samples.

The chain's CDR3 is CASSPSSTGVGQPQHF. The CDR3 DNA reads as TGTGCCAGCTCACCCTCCTCGACAGGGGTGGGTCAGCCCCAGCATTTT. The J gene is TRBJ1-5, the V gene TRBV18, with 8 bases lining up with TRBD1. J gave up 6 bases and V 3 bases, and 10 bases lay outside the gene matches. The CDR3 loop spans 16 amino acids. Germline CDR1 KGHSH, CDR2 LQKENI.